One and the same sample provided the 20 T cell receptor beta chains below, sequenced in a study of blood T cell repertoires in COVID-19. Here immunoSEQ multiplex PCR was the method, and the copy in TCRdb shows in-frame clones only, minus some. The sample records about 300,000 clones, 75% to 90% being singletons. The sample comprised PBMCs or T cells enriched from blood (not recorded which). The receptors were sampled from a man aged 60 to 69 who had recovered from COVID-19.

The chain's CDR3 is CASSLRQTNTGELFF. The CDR3 region has the DNA TGTGCCAGCAGCTTAAGACAGACGAACACCGGGGAGCTGTTTTTT. The chain links TRBV7-2 to TRBJ2-2, with D possibly matching TRBD1 (5 bases). The CDR3 totals 15 residues. Between the trimmed V and J ends, which lost 2 bases and 0 bases, there was a span of 7 bases. Germline-derived CDR1 and CDR2 are SGHTA and FQGNSA. Combining the CDR3 with reference TRBV7-2 and TRBJ2-2 gives the whole variable domain GAGVSQSPSNKVTEKGKDVELRCDPISGHTALYWYRQSLGQGLEFLIYFQGNSAPDKSGLPSDRFSAERTGGSVSTLTIQRTQQEDSAVYLCASSLRQTNTGELFFGEGSRLTVL.

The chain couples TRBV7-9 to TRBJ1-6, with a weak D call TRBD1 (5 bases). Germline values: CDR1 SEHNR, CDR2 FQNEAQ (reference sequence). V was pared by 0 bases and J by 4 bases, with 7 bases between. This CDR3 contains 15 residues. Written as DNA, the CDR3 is TGTGCCAGCAGCTTAGCTGCAGGGTATAATTCACCCCTCCACTTT. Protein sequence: CASSLAAGYNSPLHF.

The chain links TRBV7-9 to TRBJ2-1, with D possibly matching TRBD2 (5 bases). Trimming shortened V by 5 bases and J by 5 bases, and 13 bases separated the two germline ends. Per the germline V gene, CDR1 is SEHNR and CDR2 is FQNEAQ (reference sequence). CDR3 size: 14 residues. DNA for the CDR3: TGTGCCAGCAGCCTGAACACTAGAAACAATGAGCAGTTCTTC. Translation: CASSLNTRNNEQFF.

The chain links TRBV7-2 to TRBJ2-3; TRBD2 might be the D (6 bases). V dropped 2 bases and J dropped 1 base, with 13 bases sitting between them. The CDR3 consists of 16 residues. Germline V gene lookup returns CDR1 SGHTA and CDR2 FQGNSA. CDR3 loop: CASSLRGVLGTDTQYF. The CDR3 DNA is TGTGCCAGCAGCTTACGCGGGGTTCTGGGCACAGATACGCAGTATTTT.

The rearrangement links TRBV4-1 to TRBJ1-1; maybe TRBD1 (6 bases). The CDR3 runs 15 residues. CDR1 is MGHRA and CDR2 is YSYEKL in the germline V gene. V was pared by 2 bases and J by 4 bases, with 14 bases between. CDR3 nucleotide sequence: TGCGCCAGCAGCCAATCAGGGGTTTGGGTCACTGAAGCTTTCTTT. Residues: CASSQSGVWVTEAFF.

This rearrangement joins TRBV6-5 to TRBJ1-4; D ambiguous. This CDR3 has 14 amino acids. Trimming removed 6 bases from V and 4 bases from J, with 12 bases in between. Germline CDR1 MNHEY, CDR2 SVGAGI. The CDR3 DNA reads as TGTGCCAGCAGATCGAGGGAGGGTAATGAAAAACTGTTTTTT. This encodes CASRSREGNEKLFF.

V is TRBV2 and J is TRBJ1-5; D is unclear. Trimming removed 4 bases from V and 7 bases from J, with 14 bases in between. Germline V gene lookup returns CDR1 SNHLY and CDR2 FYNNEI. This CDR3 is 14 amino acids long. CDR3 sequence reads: CASSAEGWGQPQHF. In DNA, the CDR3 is TGTGCCAGCAGTGCCGAGGGTTGGGGACAGCCCCAGCATTTT.

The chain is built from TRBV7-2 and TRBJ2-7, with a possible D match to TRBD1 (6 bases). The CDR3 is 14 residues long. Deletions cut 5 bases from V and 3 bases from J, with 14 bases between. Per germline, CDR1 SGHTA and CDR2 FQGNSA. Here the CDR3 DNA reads TGTGCCAGCAGCCCGACAGGATTTTTCTACGAGCAGTACTTC. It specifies CASSPTGFFYEQYF.

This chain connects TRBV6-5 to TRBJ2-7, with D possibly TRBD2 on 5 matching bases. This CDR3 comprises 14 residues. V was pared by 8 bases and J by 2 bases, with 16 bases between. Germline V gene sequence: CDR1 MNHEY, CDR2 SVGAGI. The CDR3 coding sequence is TGTGCCAGCTCTCCGGGATCGTCGACCTACGAGCAGTACTTC. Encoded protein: CASSPGSSTYEQYF.

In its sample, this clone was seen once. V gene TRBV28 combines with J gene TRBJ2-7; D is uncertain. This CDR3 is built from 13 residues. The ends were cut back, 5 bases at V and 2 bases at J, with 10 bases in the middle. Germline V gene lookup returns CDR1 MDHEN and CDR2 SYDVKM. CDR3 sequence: CASSIRTAYEQYF. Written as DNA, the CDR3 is TGTGCCAGCAGTATACGTACAGCCTACGAGCAGTACTTC.

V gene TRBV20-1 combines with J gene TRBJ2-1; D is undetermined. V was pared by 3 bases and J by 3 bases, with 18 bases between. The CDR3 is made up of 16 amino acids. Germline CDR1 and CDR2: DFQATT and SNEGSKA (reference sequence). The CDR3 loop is CSASYGADIFYNEQFF. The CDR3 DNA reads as TGCAGTGCTAGTTACGGAGCAGATATTTTCTACAATGAGCAGTTCTTC.

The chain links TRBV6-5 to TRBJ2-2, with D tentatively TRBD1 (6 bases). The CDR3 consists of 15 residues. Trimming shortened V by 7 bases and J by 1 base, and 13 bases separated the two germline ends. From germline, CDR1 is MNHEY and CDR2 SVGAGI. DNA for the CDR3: TGTGCCAGCAAAACAACAGGGAGGAACACCGGGGAGCTGTTTTTT. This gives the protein CASKTTGRNTGELFF.

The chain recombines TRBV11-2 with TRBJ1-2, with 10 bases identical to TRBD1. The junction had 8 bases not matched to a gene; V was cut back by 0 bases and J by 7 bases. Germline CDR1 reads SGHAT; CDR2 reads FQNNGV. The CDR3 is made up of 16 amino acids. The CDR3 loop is CASSLDDRGLGRGYTF. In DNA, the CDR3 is TGTGCCAGCAGCTTAGATGACAGGGGGCTTGGACGTGGCTACACCTTC.

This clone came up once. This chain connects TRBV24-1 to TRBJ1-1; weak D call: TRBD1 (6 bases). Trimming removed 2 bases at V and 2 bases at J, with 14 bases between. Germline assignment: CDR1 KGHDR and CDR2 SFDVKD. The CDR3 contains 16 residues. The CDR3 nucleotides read TGTGCCACCAGTGATTCTTCCAGGGGAAGAAACACTGAAGCTTTCTTT. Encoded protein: CATSDSSRGRNTEAFF.

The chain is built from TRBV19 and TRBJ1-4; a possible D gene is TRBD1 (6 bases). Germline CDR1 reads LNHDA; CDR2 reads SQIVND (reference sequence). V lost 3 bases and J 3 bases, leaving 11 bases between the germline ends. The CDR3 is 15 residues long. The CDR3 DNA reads TGTGCCAGTAGTATGATAGCAGGGGCTAATGAAAAACTGTTTTTT. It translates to CASSMIAGANEKLFF.

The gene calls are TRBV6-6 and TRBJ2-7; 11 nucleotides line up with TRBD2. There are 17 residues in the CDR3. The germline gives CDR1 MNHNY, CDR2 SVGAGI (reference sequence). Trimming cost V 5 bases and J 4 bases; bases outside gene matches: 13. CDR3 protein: CASSRDTSGRRSYEQYF. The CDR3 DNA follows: TGTGCCAGCAGTCGGGACACTAGCGGGAGAAGGTCTTACGAGCAGTACTTC.

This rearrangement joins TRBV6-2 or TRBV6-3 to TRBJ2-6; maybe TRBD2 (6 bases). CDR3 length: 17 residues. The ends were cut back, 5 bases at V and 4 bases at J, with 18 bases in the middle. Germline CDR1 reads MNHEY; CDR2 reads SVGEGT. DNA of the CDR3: TGTGCCAGCAGTCCCCGGAGGGGTGAAATGGGGGCCAACGTCCTGACTTTC. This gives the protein CASSPRRGEMGANVLTF.

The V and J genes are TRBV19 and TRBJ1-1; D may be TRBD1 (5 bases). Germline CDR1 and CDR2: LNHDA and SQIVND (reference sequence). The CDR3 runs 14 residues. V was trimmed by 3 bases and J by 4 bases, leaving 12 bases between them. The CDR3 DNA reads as TGTGCCAGTAGTATGTCGGGGGTGAGCACTGAAGCTTTCTTT. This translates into CASSMSGVSTEAFF.

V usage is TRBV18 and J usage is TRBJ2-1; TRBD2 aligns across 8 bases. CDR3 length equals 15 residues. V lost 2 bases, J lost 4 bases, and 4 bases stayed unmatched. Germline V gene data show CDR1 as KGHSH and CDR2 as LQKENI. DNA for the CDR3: TGTGCCAGCTCACCAGAACTAGCGGAGTACAATGAGCAGTTCTTC. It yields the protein CASSPELAEYNEQFF.

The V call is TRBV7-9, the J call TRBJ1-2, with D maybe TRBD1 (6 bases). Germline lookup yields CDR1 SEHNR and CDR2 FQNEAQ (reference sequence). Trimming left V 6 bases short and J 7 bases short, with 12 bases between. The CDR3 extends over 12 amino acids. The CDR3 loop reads CASSLQGIGYTF. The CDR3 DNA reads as TGTGCCAGCAGTCTGCAGGGGATTGGCTACACCTTC.